This T cell receptor (beta chain) was recorded in a study of blood T cell repertoires in COVID-19. Study summary: Spain, Italy and the United States supplied samples that represented acute and convalescent COVID-19. The analysed material was cDNA or gDNA that came from T cells, B-cell-depleted T cells, or PBMCs.

In the study's own analysis: Estimation of nucleated cell counts was performed using reference gene primer amplification. Data came from immunoSEQ multiplex PCR; TCRdb stores just in-frame clones and leaves some out. V and J calls and clone size are given by that table; D and trimming were obtained from the DNA. The sample includes some 110,000 clones, 84% of them seen just once. CDR1 is SGHRS, CDR2 YFSETQ, per germline. CDR3 size: 16 residues. V lost 4 bases, J lost 0 bases, and 13 bases lay in between. The clonotype comes from a man in his 60s with acute or convalescent COVID-19. The sequenced material came from peripheral blood. The V call is TRBV5-1, the J call TRBJ1-4; D possibly corresponds to TRBD1 (5 bases). The chain's CDR3 is CASSDTGNPTNEKLFF. The DNA of the CDR3 is TGCGCCAGCAGCGACACAGGAAATCCAACTAATGAAAAACTGTTTTTT.